The 8 T cell receptor beta chains below were found in one sample sequenced in a study of T cells after yellow fever vaccination (dated by TCRdb to about 2019). The method behind the library was 5' RACE. The sequencer listed for this sample is Illumina HiSeq 2500. Clones were called with MiXCR by TCRdb after fastp trimmed the public reads at Q25, and only in-frame beta chains were retained. Rows matching on CDR3 protein sequence are summarized as one entry with the most common DNA and genes. This sample is represented by some 550,000 distinct CDR3 sequences; under 25% of them were singletons. The top ten clonotypes cover around 15% of the sample. Sample treatment or condition, as interpreted from the label and publication: live attenuated yellow fever vaccine strain. The sample was PBMCs, taken 15 days after the yellow fever booster vaccination. These receptors all stem from a man aged 30 to 45 who received the YFV17D yellow fever vaccine.

J is TRBJ2-7 and V is TRBV5-1, with 13 nucleotides matching TRBD2. Per germline, CDR1 SGHRS and CDR2 YFSETQ. This CDR3 region has 17 residues. V trimming: 4 bases; J trimming: 2 bases; junction bases outside the gene matches: 9. In DNA form, the CDR3 reads TGCGCCAGCAGCGTCGGGACTAGCGGGATCAAAACCTACGAGCAGTACTTC. The encoded protein is CASSVGTSGIKTYEQYF.

The CDR3 here is CASTSLGTEAFF. CDR3 sequence (DNA): TGTGCCAGCACCTCCCTGGGCACTGAAGCTTTCTTT. V is TRBV28 and J is TRBJ1-1; no definite D call. Germline-derived CDR1 and CDR2 are MDHEN and SYDVKM. V was clipped by 7 bases and J by 4 bases, with 10 bases between them. The CDR3 is 12 residues long.

This clonotype was seen a few times. The V call is TRBV10-2, the J call TRBJ2-7; D possibly corresponds to TRBD2 (6 bases). The CDR3 runs 15 residues. The ends were cut back, 4 bases at V and 2 bases at J, with 15 bases in the middle. Germline CDR1 and CDR2: WSHSY and SAAADI. CDR3 sequence (DNA): TGCGCCAGCAGTGGGTTCGGGACGGGGGCCTACGAGCAGTACTTC. Protein product: CASSGFGTGAYEQYF.

A few counts support this clonotype. The CDR3 DNA is TGCGCCAGCAGCTCGGAAAAATTGAATGAGCAGTTCTTC. It yields the protein CASSSEKLNEQFF. The V gene is TRBV5-1, the J gene TRBJ2-1, with D unresolved. Germline lookup yields CDR1 SGHRS and CDR2 YFSETQ. Trimming removed 3 bases from V and 7 bases from J, with 11 bases in between. This CDR3 contains 13 residues.

This clonotype was seen a handful of times. This rearrangement joins TRBV12-3 or TRBV12-4 to TRBJ2-1; weak D call: TRBD2 (6 bases). CDR3 length: 13 amino acids. The V end was cut by 5 bases, the J end by 5 bases, with 10 bases between. The CDR3 spells CASSGGLNNEQFF. For the CDR3, the DNA is TGTGCCAGCAGTGGGGGACTGAACAATGAGCAGTTCTTC.

The chain is built from TRBV28 and TRBJ1-1; 9 nucleotides line up with TRBD1. J was trimmed by 4 bases and V by 5 bases; bases with no gene match: 8. The CDR3 contains 15 residues. Germline V gene data show CDR1 as MDHEN and CDR2 as SYDVKM. In DNA form, the CDR3 reads TGTGCCAGCAGTGCCGGGACAGGGCTTTCCACTGAAGCTTTCTTT. Protein sequence: CASSAGTGLSTEAFF.

The rearrangement links TRBV7-2 to TRBJ2-7; 9 bases line up with TRBD2. The length of the CDR3 is 15 residues. Per the germline V gene, CDR1 is SGHTA and CDR2 is FQGNSA. With V trimmed by 1 base and J by 3 bases, 4 bases remained unmatched. CDR3 bases: TGTGCCAGCAGCTTAGATGTTAGCGGGAGCTACGAGCAGTACTTC. Protein sequence: CASSLDVSGSYEQYF.

The chain recombines TRBV20-1 with TRBJ2-1; 9 positions match TRBD2. Per the germline V gene, CDR1 is DFQATT and CDR2 is SNEGSKA (reference sequence). CDR3 size: 15 residues. The CDR3 loop is CSAGREGVHYNEQFF. DNA for the CDR3: TGCAGCGCGGGGCGGGAGGGGGTTCACTACAATGAGCAGTTCTTC.